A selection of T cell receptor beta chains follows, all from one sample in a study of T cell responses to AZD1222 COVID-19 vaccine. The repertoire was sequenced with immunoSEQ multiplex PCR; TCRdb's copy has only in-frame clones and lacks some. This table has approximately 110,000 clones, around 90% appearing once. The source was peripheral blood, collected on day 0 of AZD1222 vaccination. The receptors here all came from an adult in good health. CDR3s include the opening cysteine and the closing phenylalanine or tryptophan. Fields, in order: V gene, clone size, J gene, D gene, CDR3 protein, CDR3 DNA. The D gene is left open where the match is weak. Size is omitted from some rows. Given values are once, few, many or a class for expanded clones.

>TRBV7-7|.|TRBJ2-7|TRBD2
CASSPVGGALYEQYF
TGTGCCAGCAGCCCCGTCGGGGGGGCTCTCTACGAGCAGTACTTC
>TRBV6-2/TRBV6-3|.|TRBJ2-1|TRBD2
CASSPRTSGGGDEQFF
TGTGCCAGCAGCCCTCGGACTAGCGGGGGTGGGGATGAGCAGTTCTTC
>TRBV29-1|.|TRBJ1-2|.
CSAETALYAYGYTF
TGCAGCGCTGAGACAGCCCTATACGCCTATGGCTACACCTTC
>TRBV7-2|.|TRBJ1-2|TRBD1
CASSPRTGGGNYGYTF
TGTGCCAGCAGCCCCAGGACAGGGGGCGGGAACTATGGCTACACCTTC
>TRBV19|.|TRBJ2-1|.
CASSRVVANNEQFF
TGTGCCAGTAGTAGGGTCGTAGCAAATAATGAGCAGTTCTTC
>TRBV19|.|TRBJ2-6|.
CASSRGVGANVLTF
TGTGCCAGTAGCAGAGGGGTCGGGGCCAACGTCCTGACTTTC
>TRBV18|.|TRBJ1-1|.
CASSHDKNTEAFF
TGTGCCAGCTCCCACGACAAGAACACTGAAGCTTTCTTT
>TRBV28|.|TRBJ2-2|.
CASSPHQGRVRAGELFF
TGTGCCAGCAGTCCTCATCAGGGCAGGGTGAGGGCCGGGGAGCTGTTTTTT
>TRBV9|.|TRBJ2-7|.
CARDSYRSYEQYF
TGTGCCAGAGACAGTTATAGATCCTACGAGCAGTACTTC
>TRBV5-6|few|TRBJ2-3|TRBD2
CASSLRLAGGLDTQYF
TGTGCCAGCAGCTTGCGCCTAGCGGGGGGGCTGGATACGCAGTATTTT
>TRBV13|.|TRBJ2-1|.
CASSLNRERNEQFF
TGTGCCAGCAGCTTAAACAGGGAGCGCAATGAGCAGTTCTTC
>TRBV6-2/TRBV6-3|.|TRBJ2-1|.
CASSGNEQFF
TGTGCCAGCAGCGGAAATGAGCAGTTCTTC
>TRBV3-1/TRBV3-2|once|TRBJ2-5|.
CASSLLEGGETQYF
TGTGCCAGCAGCCTTCTTGAGGGGGGAGAGACCCAGTACTTC
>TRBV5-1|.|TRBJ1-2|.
CASSLDGTSYGYTF
TGCGCCAGCAGCTTGGACGGGACGAGTTATGGCTACACCTTC
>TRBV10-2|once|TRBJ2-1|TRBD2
CASPPGLAGGVSYNEQFF
TGCGCCAGCCCCCCAGGACTAGCGGGGGGTGTCTCCTACAATGAGCAGTTCTTC
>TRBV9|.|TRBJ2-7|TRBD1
CASSVGQGAGYEQYF
TGTGCCAGCAGCGTAGGACAGGGGGCGGGCTACGAGCAGTACTTC
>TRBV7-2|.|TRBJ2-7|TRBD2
CASSSSGTSGSYEQYF
TGTGCCAGCAGCAGTAGCGGGACTAGCGGATCCTACGAGCAGTACTTC
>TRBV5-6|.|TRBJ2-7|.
CASSLDTTDSYEQYF
TGTGCCAGCAGCTTGGACACGACCGATTCCTACGAGCAGTACTTC
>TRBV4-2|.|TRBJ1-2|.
CASSQDLGPLLGGYTF
TGTGCCAGCAGCCAAGATCTGGGCCCACTCTTAGGTGGCTACACCTTC
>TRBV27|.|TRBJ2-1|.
CASRAKAGRYYNEQFF
TGTGCCAGCAGGGCCAAGGCCGGGCGGTACTACAATGAGCAGTTCTTC
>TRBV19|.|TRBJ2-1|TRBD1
CASSSDRGLASYNEQFF
TGTGCCAGTAGTAGCGACAGGGGGCTTGCCTCCTACAATGAGCAGTTCTTC
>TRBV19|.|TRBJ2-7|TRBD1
CASSPRTGDEQYF
TGTGCCAGTAGTCCGCGGACAGGGGACGAGCAGTACTTC
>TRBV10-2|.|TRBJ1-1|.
CASQSRVQAFF
TGCGCCAGCCAGTCCCGGGTCCAGGCTTTCTTT
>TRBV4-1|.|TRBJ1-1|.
CASSPQSGYGNTEAFF
TGCGCCAGCAGCCCTCAATCCGGGTACGGGAACACTGAAGCTTTCTTT
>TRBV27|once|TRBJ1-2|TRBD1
CASSLSGQGVYGYTF
TGTGCCAGCAGTTTATCGGGACAGGGAGTTTATGGCTACACCTTC
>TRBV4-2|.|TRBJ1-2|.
CASSQEGREGGYGYTF
TGTGCCAGCAGCCAAGAGGGCAGGGAGGGTGGCTATGGCTACACCTTC
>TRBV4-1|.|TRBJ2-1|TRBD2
CASSPLAGAPIQFF
TGCGCCAGCAGCCCGCTAGCGGGGGCCCCAATACAGTTCTTC